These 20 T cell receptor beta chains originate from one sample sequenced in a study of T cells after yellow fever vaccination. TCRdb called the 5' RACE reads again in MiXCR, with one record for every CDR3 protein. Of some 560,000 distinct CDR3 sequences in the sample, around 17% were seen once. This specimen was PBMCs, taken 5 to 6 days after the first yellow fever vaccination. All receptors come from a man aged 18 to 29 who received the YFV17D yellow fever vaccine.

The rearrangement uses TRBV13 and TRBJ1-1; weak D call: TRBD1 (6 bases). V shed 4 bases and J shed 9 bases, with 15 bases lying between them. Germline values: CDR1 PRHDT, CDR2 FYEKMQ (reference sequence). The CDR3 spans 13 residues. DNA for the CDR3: TGTGCCAGCAGCTCCGGGCAGGGGTATAAAGCTTTCTTT. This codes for CASSSGQGYKAFF.

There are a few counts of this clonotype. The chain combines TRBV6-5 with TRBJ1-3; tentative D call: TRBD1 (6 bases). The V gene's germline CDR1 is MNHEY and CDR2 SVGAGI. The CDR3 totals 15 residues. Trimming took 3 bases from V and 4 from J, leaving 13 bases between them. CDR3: CASSYSTGGGNTIYF. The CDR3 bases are TGTGCCAGCAGTTATTCGACAGGCGGAGGAAACACCATATATTTT.

DNA for the CDR3: TGTGCCAGCAGCAGGGGTAGAACCGGGGAGCTGTTTTTT. It codes for CASSRGRTGELFF. V gene TRBV12-3 or TRBV12-4 combines with J gene TRBJ2-2, with D possibly being TRBD1 (6 bases). The V end lost 6 bases, the J end lost 5 bases, and 10 bases lay between the germline ends. The CDR3 extends over 13 amino acids.

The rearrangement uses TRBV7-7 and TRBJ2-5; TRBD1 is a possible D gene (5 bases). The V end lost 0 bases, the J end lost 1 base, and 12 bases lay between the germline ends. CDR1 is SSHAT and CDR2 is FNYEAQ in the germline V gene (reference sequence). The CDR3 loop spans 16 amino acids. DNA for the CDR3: TGTGCCAGCAGCTTAGCGCCAACAGGCTCCCAAGAGACCCAGTACTTC. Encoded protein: CASSLAPTGSQETQYF.

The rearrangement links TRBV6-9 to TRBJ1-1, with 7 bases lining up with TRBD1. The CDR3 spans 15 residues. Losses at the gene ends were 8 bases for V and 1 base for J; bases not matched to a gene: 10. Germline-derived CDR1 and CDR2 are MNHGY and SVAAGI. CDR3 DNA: TGTGCCAGCTACTCTGGACAGGCTACGAACACTGAAGCTTTCTTT. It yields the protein CASYSGQATNTEAFF.

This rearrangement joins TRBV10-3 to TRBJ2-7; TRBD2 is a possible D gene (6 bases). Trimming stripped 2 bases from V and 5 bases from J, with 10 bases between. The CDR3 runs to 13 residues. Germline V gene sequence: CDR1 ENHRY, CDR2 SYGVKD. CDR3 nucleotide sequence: TGTGCCATCAGTGAGATCGGGGGAAACGAGCAGTACTTC. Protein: CAISEIGGNEQYF.

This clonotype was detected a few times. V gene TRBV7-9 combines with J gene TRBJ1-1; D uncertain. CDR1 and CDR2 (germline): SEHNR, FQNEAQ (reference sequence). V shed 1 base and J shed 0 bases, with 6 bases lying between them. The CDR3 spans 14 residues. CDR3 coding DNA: TGTGCCAGCAGCTTAGACCTGATGAACACTGAAGCTTTCTTT. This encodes CASSLDLMNTEAFF.

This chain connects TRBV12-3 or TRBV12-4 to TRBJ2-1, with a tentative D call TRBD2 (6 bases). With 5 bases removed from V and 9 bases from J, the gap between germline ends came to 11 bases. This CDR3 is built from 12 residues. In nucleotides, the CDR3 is TGTGCCAGCAGTAACCCCGGGAGTGAGCAGTTCTTC. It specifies CASSNPGSEQFF.

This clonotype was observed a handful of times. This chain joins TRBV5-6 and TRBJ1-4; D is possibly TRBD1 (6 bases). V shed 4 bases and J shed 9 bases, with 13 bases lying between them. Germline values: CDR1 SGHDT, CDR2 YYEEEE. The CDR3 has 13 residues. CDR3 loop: CASSPRTVQKLFF. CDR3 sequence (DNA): TGTGCCAGCAGCCCACGGACAGTCCAAAAACTGTTTTTT.

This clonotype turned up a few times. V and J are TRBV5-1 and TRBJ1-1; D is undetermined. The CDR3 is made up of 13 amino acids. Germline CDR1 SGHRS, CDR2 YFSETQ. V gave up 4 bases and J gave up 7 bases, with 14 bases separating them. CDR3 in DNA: TGCGCCAGCAGCCCGGACGTATGGGGTGAAGCTTTCTTT. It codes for CASSPDVWGEAFF.

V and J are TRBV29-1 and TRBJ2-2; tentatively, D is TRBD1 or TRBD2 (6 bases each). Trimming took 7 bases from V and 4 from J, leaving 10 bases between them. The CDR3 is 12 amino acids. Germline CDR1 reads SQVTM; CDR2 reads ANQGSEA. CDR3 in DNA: TGCAGCGGGGGGCGGGGCACCGGGGAGCTGTTTTTT. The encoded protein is CSGGRGTGELFF.

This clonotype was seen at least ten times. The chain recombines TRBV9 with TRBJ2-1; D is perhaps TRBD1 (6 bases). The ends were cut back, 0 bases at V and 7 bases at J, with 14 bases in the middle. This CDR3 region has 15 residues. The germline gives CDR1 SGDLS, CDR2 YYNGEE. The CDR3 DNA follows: TGTGCCAGCAGCGTAGCTAGTCAGGGGTCTAATGAGCAGTTCTTC. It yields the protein CASSVASQGSNEQFF.

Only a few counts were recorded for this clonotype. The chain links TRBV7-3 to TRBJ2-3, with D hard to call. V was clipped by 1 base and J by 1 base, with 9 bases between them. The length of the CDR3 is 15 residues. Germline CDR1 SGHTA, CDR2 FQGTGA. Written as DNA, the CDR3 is TGTGCCAGCAGCTTAAAGCTGGCGGGCACAGATACGCAGTATTTT. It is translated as CASSLKLAGTDTQYF.

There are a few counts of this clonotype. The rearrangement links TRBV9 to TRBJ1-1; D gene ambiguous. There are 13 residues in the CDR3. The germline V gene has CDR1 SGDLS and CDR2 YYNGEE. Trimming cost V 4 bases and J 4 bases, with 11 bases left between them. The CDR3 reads CASSKDAFTEAFF. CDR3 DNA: TGTGCCAGCAGCAAAGACGCGTTCACTGAAGCTTTCTTT.

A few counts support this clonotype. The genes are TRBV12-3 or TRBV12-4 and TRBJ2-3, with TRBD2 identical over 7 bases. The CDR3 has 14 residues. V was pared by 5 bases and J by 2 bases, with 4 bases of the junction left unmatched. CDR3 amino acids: CASSGTTHTDTQYF. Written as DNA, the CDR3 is TGTGCCAGCAGTGGGACTACCCACACAGATACGCAGTATTTT.

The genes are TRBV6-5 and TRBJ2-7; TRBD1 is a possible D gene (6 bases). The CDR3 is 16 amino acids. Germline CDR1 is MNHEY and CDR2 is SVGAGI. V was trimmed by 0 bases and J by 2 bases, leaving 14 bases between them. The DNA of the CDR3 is TGTGCCAGCAGTTACTCAGCAGGGGACCAACCCTACGAGCAGTACTTC. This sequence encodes CASSYSAGDQPYEQYF.

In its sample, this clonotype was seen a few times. CDR3: CASSLDRGGPHNEQFF. The CDR3 coding sequence is TGCGCCAGCAGCTTGGATCGGGGGGGCCCCCACAATGAGCAGTTCTTC. This sequence joins TRBV5-1 and TRBJ2-1, with 8 positions matching TRBD2. The germline V gene has CDR1 SGHRS and CDR2 YFSETQ. The CDR3 has 16 residues. Unmatched junction bases numbered 7, after V lost 0 bases and J lost 5 bases.

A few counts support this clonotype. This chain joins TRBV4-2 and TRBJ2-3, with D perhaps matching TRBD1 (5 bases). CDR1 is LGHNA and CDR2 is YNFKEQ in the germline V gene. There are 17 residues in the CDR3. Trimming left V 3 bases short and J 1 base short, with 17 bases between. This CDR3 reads CASSHSMIGAGTDTQYF. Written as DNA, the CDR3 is TGTGCCAGCAGCCATTCCATGATAGGGGCCGGCACAGATACGCAGTATTTT.

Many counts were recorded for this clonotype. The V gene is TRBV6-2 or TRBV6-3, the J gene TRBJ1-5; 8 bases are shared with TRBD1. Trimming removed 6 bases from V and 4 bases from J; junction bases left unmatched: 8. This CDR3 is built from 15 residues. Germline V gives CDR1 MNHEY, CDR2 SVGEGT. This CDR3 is CASRGGQDGNQPQHF. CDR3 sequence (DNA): TGTGCCAGCAGAGGGGGACAGGATGGGAATCAGCCCCAGCATTTT.

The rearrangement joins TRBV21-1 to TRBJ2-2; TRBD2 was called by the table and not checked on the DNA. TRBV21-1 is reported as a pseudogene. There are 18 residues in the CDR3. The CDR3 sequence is CASSKSGEQFANTGELFF. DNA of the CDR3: TGTGCCAGCAGCAAGAGCGGGGAGCAATTCGCGAACACCGGGGAGCTGTTTTTT.